The 22 T cell receptor beta chains given below trace back to one sample, sequenced in a study of CD8 T cells in Susac syndrome. Roughly 0.45 to 1 ug RNA was reverse transcribed with random hexamers. A single record per CDR3 protein comes from TCRdb applying MiXCR to the immunoSEQ multiplex PCR reads. The repertoire holds 85,000 to 95,000 distinct CDR3 sequences, with 85% to 95% as singletons. The source material was CD4+ T cells from PBMCs. The receptors were sampled from a human donor with Susac syndrome.

The rearrangement links TRBV12-3 or TRBV12-4 to TRBJ2-5; D might be TRBD1 (6 bases). The CDR3 loop spans 15 amino acids. Trimming took 5 bases from V and 2 from J, leaving 15 bases between them. The DNA of the CDR3 is TGTGCCAGCAGTCCCCGGGACACTTTACAAGAGACCCAGTACTTC. This codes for CASSPRDTLQETQYF.

The chain recombines TRBV11-2 with TRBJ1-1; 11 nucleotides line up with TRBD1. The junction had 11 bases not matched to a gene; V was cut back by 4 bases and J by 4 bases. The CDR3 is 17 residues long. Germline V gives CDR1 SGHAT, CDR2 FQNNGV. CDR3: CASSSHPGTGGFTEAFF. The DNA of the CDR3 is TGTGCCAGCAGCTCCCACCCCGGGACAGGGGGTTTCACTGAAGCTTTCTTT.

This clonotype has a handful of counts. The chain joins TRBV29-1 to TRBJ1-3, with TRBD1 identical over 7 bases. The V and J ends lost 4 bases and 2 bases, in that order; junction bases with no gene match: 2. The CDR3 contains 13 residues. CDR1 is SQVTM and CDR2 is ANQGSEA in the germline V gene. CDR3 DNA: TGCAGCGTTGGTGACAGGGCTGGAAACACCATATATTTT. Amino acids: CSVGDRAGNTIYF.

The chain is built from TRBV12-3 or TRBV12-4 and TRBJ1-1; weak D call: TRBD1 (5 bases). This CDR3 region has 14 residues. Trimming pared 7 bases from V and 1 base from J, leaving 13 bases between. In DNA, the CDR3 is TGTGCCAGCACCTCGGGACGGGGGAACACTGAAGCTTTCTTT. Its translation: CASTSGRGNTEAFF.

To note about this clonotype: Since a much larger clone is just one base distant, this may be a read error. The V and J genes are TRBV11-3 and TRBJ2-3, with TRBD2 identical over 11 bases. Unmatched junction bases numbered 5, after V lost 1 base and J lost 8 bases. The CDR3 is 15 residues long. Germline assignment: CDR1 SGHNT and CDR2 YENEEA. In nucleotides, the CDR3 is TGTGCCAGCAGCTTAGGACTAGCGGGGATAAGTACGCAGTATTTT. Encoded protein: CASSLGLAGISTQYF.

This sequence joins TRBV6-2 or TRBV6-3 and TRBJ2-1, with D perhaps given as TRBD1 or TRBD2 (6 bases each). The CDR3 length is 15 residues. Germline values: CDR1 MNHEY, CDR2 SVGEGT. The V and J ends lost 10 bases and 6 bases respectively, with 22 bases between them. The CDR3 bases are TGTGCCACCCAAGGTGTCGGGGGCCTTGGCAATGAGCAGTTCTTC. Translation: CATQGVGGLGNEQFF.

This clonotype is a singleton in its sample. This chain links TRBV29-1 with TRBJ1-1; the D is unclear. Germline-derived CDR1 and CDR2 are SQVTM and ANQGSEA. The ends were cut back, 2 bases at V and 2 bases at J, with 6 bases in the middle. The CDR3 sequence is 12 residues long. This CDR3 reads CSVEYDNTEAFF. CDR3 sequence (DNA): TGCAGCGTTGAATACGACAACACTGAAGCTTTCTTT.

As DNA, the CDR3 is TGCAGTGCTAGAGACGCATACGAGCAGTACTTC. Residues: CSARDAYEQYF. This sequence joins TRBV20-1 and TRBJ2-7; no reliable D call. V was pared by 0 bases and J by 4 bases, with 4 bases between. The CDR3 runs 11 residues. Germline loops: CDR1 DFQATT, CDR2 SNEGSKA (reference sequence).

This sequence joins TRBV20-1 and TRBJ2-5; no definite D call. CDR1 is DFQATT, CDR2 SNEGSKA, per germline (reference sequence). V was shortened by 3 bases and J by 2 bases, with 10 bases between the two germline ends. This CDR3 region has 13 residues. CDR3 amino acids: CSASRAAQETQYF. In nucleotides, the CDR3 is TGCAGTGCTAGTAGGGCAGCTCAAGAGACCCAGTACTTC.

This chain joins TRBV30 and TRBJ1-5; D unclear. CDR1 is GTSNPN, CDR2 SVGIG, per germline (reference sequence). The CDR3 contains 13 residues. V lost 0 bases to trimming and J lost 11 bases, with 14 bases between them. CDR3 sequence: CAWSVAQSEAQHF. The DNA for the CDR3 is TGTGCCTGGAGTGTAGCCCAGTCAGAGGCCCAGCATTTT.

The rearrangement links TRBV18 to TRBJ1-5; 8 bases align to TRBD1. In germline, CDR1 is KGHSH, CDR2 LQKENI. The length of the CDR3 is 15 residues. The junction had 4 bases not matched to a gene; V was cut back by 4 bases and J by 2 bases. CDR3 sequence (DNA): TGTGCCAGCTCACTCGTGACAGGGGGCAATCAGCCCCAGCATTTT. This sequence encodes CASSLVTGGNQPQHF. The variable domain in full, with the rest retrieved from reference TRBV18 and TRBJ1-5, is NAGVMQNPRHLVRRRGQEARLRCSPMKGHSHVYWYRQLPEEGLKFMVYLQKENIIDESGMPKERFSAEFPKEGPSILRIQQVVRGDSAAYFCASSLVTGGNQPQHFGDGTRLSIL.

This clonotype showed up just once. J is TRBJ2-7 and V is TRBV10-3; D perhaps matches TRBD1 (6 bases). The CDR3 runs 14 residues. With 3 bases removed from V and 3 bases from J, the gap between germline ends came to 12 bases. The germline gives CDR1 ENHRY, CDR2 SYGVKD. The CDR3 coding sequence is TGTGCCATCAGTGACGGGACAAACTTCTACGAGCAGTACTTC. Its translation is CAISDGTNFYEQYF.

This chain joins TRBV6-2 or TRBV6-3 and TRBJ1-5; D might be TRBD1 (5 bases). CDR3 length: 14 amino acids. Germline V CDR1 and CDR2: MNHEY, SVGEGT. The V and J ends lost 5 bases and 5 bases respectively, with 13 bases between them. CDR3 in DNA: TGTGCCAGCAGTGGGACGCGGGAGGATCAGCCCCAGCATTTT. Translating gives CASSGTREDQPQHF.

This chain connects TRBV6-5 to TRBJ1-6; D call uncertain. Trimming removed 6 bases from V and 7 bases from J, with 13 bases in between. This CDR3 has 14 residues. Germline CDR1 and CDR2: MNHEY and SVGAGI. In DNA, the CDR3 is TGTGCCAGCAGCCCCCGGGCACAAAATTCACCCCTCCACTTT. Translated: CASSPRAQNSPLHF.

The V gene is TRBV20-1, the J gene TRBJ2-3, with no clear D. Trimming took off 6 bases at V and 1 base at J, with 14 bases between the two ends. The V gene's germline CDR1 is DFQATT and CDR2 SNEGSKA (reference sequence). This CDR3 spans 14 amino acids. CDR3 nucleotide sequence: TGCAGTGCGAGTGAGGTGTTCGGCACAGATACGCAGTATTTT. Its translation is CSASEVFGTDTQYF.

This clonotype was picked up one time. The rearrangement joins TRBV29-1 to TRBJ1-5; D remains ambiguous. Trimming took off 7 bases at V and 3 bases at J, with 10 bases between the two ends. The germline V gene has CDR1 SQVTM and CDR2 ANQGSEA. This CDR3 is 12 amino acids long. The CDR3 loop is CSAAGVNQPQHF. As DNA, the CDR3 is TGCAGCGCCGCTGGGGTCAATCAGCCCCAGCATTTT.

The J gene is TRBJ1-1, the V gene TRBV7-9; 8 nucleotides align to TRBD1. After removal of 4 bases from V and 6 bases from J, the junction contained 4 bases not matched to a gene. Germline V gene lookup returns CDR1 SEHNR and CDR2 FQNEAQ (reference sequence). CDR3 size: 13 residues. CDR3 nucleotide sequence: TGTGCCAGCAGCTCGGACAGGGACCCTGAAGCTTTCTTT. Its translation: CASSSDRDPEAFF.

The chain recombines TRBV20-1 with TRBJ1-4; D not certain. The CDR3 is 14 amino acids. Germline V gene sequence: CDR1 DFQATT, CDR2 SNEGSKA (reference sequence). Trimming removed 3 bases at V and 6 bases at J, with 14 bases between. As DNA, the CDR3 is TGCAGTGCTAGTGAGGGAGTGAGCGATGAAAAACTGTTTTTT. As protein: CSASEGVSDEKLFF.

The J gene is TRBJ1-2, the V gene TRBV20-1; no definite D call. The CDR3 extends over 11 amino acids. Germline loops: CDR1 DFQATT, CDR2 SNEGSKA (reference sequence). Between the trimmed V and J ends, which lost 0 bases and 3 bases, there was a span of 2 bases. The DNA for the CDR3 is TGCAGTGCTAGAGATGACTATGGCTACACCTTC. This sequence encodes CSARDDYGYTF.

J is TRBJ2-2 and V is TRBV20-1; D tentatively fits TRBD1 or TRBD2 (5 bases each). Germline V gene data show CDR1 as DFQATT and CDR2 as SNEGSKA (reference sequence). There are 14 residues in the CDR3. Trimming stripped 5 bases from V and 2 bases from J, with 12 bases between. The CDR3 sequence: CSAEGTGNTGELFF. The CDR3 nucleotides are TGCAGTGCTGAAGGGACGGGAAACACCGGGGAGCTGTTTTTT.

The chain links TRBV15 to TRBJ2-2, with 8 bases matching TRBD1. After removal of 0 bases from V and 5 bases from J, the junction contained 2 bases not matched to a gene. CDR1 and CDR2 from the germline V gene are LNHNV and YYDKDF (reference sequence). This CDR3 is 15 amino acids long. The CDR3: CATSRDRGRTGELFF. Here the CDR3 DNA reads TGTGCCACCAGCAGAGACAGGGGGCGTACCGGGGAGCTGTTTTTT.

V and J are TRBV12-3 or TRBV12-4 and TRBJ1-2; possible D gene TRBD1, 6 bases. This CDR3 has 13 amino acids. The V and J ends lost 3 bases and 8 bases respectively, with 13 bases between them. CDR3 sequence (DNA): TGTGCCAGCAGTTTCGGGGGGGCGGGAGGCTACACCTTC. This sequence encodes CASSFGGAGGYTF.